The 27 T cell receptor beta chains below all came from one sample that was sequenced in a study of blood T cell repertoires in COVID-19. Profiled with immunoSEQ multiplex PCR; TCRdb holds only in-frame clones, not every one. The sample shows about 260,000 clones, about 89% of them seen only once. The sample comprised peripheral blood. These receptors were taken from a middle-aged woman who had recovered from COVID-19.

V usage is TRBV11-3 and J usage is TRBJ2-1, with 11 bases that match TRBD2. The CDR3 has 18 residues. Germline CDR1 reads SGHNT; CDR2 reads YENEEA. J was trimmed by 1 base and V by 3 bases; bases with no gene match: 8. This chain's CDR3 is CASSFPLAGGQSYNEQFF. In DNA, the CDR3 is TGTGCCAGCAGCTTTCCGCTAGCGGGGGGCCAATCCTACAATGAGCAGTTCTTC.

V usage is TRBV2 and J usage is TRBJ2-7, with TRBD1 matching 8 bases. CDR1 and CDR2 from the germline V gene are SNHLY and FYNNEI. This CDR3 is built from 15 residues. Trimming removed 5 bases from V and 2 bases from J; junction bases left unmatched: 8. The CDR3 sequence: CASSLPGTGTYEQYF. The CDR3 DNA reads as TGTGCCAGCAGTTTACCCGGGACAGGTACCTACGAGCAGTACTTC.

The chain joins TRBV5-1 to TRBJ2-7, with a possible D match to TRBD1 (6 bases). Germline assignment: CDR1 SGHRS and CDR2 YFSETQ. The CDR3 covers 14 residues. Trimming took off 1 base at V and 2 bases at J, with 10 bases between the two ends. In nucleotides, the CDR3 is TGCGCCAGCAGCTTGTCAAGACAGGCCTACGAGCAGTACTTC. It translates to CASSLSRQAYEQYF.

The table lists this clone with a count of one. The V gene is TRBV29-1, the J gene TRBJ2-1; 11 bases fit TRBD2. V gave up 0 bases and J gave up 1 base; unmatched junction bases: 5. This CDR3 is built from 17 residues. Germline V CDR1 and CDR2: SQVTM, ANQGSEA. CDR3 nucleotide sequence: TGCAGCGTTGAAGAAGGGGGACTAGCGGTATCCTACAATGAGCAGTTCTTC. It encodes CSVEEGGLAVSYNEQFF.

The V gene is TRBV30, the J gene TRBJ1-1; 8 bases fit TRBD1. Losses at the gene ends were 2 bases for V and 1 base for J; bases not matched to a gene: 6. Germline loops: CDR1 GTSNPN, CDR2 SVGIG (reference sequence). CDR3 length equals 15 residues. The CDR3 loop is CAWSPLDRGNTEAFF. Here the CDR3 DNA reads TGTGCCTGGAGTCCCCTAGACAGGGGGAACACTGAAGCTTTCTTT.

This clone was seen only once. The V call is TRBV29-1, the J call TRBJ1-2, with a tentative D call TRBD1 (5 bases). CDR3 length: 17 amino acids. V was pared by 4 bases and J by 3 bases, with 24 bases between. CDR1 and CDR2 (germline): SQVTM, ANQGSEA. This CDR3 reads CSVAGGSEGVRDYGYTF. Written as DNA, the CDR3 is TGCAGCGTTGCTGGGGGATCGGAGGGTGTGCGGGACTATGGCTACACCTTC. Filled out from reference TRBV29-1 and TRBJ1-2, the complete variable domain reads SAVISQKPSRDICQRGTSLTIQCQVDSQVTMMFWYRQQPGQSLTLIATANQGSEATYESGFVIDKFPISRPNLTFSTLTVSNMSPEDSSIYLCSVAGGSEGVRDYGYTFGSGTRLTVV.

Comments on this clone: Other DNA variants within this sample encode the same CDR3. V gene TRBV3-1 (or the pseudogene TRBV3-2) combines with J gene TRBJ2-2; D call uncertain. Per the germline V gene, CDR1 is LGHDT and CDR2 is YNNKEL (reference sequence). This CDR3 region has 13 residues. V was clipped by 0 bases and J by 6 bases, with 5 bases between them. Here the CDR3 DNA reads TGTGCCAGCAGCCAAGATATCGCCGGGGAGCTGTTTTTT. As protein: CASSQDIAGELFF.

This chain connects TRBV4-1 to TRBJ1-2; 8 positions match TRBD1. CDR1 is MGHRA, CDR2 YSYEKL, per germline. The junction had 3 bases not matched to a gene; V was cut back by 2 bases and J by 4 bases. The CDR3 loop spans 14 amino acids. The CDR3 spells CASSQPGTGYGYTF. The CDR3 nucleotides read TGCGCCAGCAGCCAACCCGGGACAGGCTATGGCTACACCTTC.

CDR3: CATIRGGGETQYF. CDR3 coding DNA: TGTGCCACGATTCGGGGGGGCGGAGAGACCCAGTACTTC. This sequence joins TRBV6-5 and TRBJ2-5; the match to TRBD2 covers 8 bases. CDR1 MNHEY and CDR2 SVGAGI come from the germline V gene. The CDR3 has 13 residues. J lost 4 bases, V lost 10 bases, and 8 bases had no gene match.

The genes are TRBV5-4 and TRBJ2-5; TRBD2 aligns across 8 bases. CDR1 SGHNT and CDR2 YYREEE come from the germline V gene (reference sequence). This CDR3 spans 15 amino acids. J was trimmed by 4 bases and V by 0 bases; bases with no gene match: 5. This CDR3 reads CASSLDRGGGETQYF. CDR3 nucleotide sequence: TGTGCCAGCAGCTTGGACCGGGGGGGCGGAGAGACCCAGTACTTC. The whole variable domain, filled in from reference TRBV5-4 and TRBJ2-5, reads ETGVTQSPTHLIKTRGQQVTLRCSSQSGHNTVSWYQQALGQGPQFIFQYYREEENGRGNFPPRFSGLQFPNYSSELNVNALELDDSALYLCASSLDRGGGETQYFGPGTRLLVL.

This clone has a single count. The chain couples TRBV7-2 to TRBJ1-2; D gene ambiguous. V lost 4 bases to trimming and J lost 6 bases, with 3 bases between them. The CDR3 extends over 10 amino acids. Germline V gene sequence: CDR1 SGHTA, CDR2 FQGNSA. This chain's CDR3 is CASSSDGYTF. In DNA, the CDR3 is TGTGCCAGCAGCTCTGATGGCTACACCTTC.

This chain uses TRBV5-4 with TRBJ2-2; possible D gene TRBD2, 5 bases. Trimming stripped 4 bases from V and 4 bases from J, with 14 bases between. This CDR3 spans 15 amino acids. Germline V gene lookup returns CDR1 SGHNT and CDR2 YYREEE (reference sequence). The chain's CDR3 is CASSPSRAGTGELFF. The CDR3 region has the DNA TGTGCCAGCAGCCCGAGCCGGGCGGGCACCGGGGAGCTGTTTTTT.

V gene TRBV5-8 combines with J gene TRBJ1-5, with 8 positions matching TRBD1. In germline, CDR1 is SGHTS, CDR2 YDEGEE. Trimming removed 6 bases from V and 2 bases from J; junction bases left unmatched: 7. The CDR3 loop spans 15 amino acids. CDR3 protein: CASTGTGRRNQPQHF. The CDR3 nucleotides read TGTGCCAGCACCGGGACAGGACGGCGCAATCAGCCCCAGCATTTT.

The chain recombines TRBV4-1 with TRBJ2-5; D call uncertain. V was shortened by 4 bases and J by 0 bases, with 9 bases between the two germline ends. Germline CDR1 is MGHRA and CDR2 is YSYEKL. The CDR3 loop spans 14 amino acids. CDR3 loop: CASSLRVYQETQYF. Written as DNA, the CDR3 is TGCGCCAGCAGCCTCCGGGTCTACCAAGAGACCCAGTACTTC.

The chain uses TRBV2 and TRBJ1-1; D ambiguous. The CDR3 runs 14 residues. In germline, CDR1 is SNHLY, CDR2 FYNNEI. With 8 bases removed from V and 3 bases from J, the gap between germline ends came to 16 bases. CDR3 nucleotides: TGTGCCAGCTTCCTCGACTCTTCCTACACTGAAGCTTTCTTT. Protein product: CASFLDSSYTEAFF.

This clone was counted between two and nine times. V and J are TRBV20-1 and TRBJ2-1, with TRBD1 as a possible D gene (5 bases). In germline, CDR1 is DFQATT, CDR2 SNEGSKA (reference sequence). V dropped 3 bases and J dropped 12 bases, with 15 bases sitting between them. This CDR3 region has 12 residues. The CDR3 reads CSASKALQVQFF. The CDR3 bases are TGCAGTGCTAGTAAGGCTCTACAGGTGCAGTTCTTC.

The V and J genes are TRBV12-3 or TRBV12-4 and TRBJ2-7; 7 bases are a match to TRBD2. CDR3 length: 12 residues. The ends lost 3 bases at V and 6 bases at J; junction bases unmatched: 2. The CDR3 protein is CASSFWGGEQYF. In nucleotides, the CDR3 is TGTGCCAGCAGTTTTTGGGGGGGCGAGCAGTACTTC.

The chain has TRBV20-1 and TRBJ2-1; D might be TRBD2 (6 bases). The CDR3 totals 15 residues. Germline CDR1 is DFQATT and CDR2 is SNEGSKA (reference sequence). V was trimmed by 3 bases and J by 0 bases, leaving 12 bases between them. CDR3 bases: TGCAGTGCTAGTTGGCGGGGCGGCTCCTACAATGAGCAGTTCTTC. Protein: CSASWRGGSYNEQFF.

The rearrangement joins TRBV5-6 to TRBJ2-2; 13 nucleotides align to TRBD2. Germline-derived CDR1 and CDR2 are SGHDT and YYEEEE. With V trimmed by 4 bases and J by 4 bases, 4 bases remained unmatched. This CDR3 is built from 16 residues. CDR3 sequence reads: CASSPGLAGATGELFF. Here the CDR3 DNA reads TGTGCCAGCAGCCCAGGACTAGCGGGGGCCACCGGGGAGCTGTTTTTT.

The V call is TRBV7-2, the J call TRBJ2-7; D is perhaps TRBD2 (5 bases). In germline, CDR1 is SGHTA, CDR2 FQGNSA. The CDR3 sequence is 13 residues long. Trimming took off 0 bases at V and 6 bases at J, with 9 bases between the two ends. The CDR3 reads CASSLAYAGEQYF. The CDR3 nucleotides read TGTGCCAGCAGCTTAGCCTATGCGGGCGAGCAGTACTTC.

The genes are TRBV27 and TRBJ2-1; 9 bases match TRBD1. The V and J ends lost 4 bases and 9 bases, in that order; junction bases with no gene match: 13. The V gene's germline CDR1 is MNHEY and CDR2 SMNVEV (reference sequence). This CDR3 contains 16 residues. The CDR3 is CASSSGPGQGFREQFF. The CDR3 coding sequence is TGTGCCAGCAGTTCGGGCCCGGGACAGGGTTTTCGTGAGCAGTTCTTC.

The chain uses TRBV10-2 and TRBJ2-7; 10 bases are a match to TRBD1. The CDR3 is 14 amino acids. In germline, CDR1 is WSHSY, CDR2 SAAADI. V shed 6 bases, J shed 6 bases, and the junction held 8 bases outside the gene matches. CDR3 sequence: CASSPGTGASEQYF. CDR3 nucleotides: TGCGCCAGCAGCCCCGGGACAGGGGCGAGCGAGCAGTACTTC.

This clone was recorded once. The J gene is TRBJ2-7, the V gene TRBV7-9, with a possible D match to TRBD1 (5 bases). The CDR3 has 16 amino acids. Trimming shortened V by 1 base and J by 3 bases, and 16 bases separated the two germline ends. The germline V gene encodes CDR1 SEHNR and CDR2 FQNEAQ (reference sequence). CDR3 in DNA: TGTGCCAGCAGCTTAGGGTTGGGGCAGGACCTCTACGAGCAGTACTTC. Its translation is CASSLGLGQDLYEQYF.

In DNA form, the CDR3 reads TGTGCCAGTAGTCCACAGGGACAGTTCTATGGCTACACCTTC. Its protein product is CASSPQGQFYGYTF. J is TRBJ1-2 and V is TRBV19; TRBD1 matches 7 bases. This CDR3 spans 14 amino acids. The germline CDR1 and CDR2 sequences are LNHDA and SQIVND (reference sequence). J gave up 4 bases and V 5 bases, and 7 bases lay outside the gene matches. Full variable domain (remainder filled in from reference TRBV19 and TRBJ1-2): DGGITQSPKYLFRKEGQNVTLSCEQNLNHDAMYWYRQDPGQGLRLIYYSQIVNDFQKGDIAEGYSVSREKKESFPLTVTSAQKNPTAFYLCASSPQGQFYGYTFGSGTRLTVV.

CDR3 region: CASSYTGHNQPQHF. The CDR3 bases are TGTGCCAGCAGCTACACAGGGCACAATCAGCCCCAGCATTTT. This chain links TRBV7-2 with TRBJ1-5, with D possibly matching TRBD1 (6 bases). The germline CDR1 and CDR2 sequences are SGHTA and FQGNSA. This CDR3 spans 14 amino acids. The V end lost 4 bases, the J end lost 3 bases, and 10 bases lay between the germline ends.

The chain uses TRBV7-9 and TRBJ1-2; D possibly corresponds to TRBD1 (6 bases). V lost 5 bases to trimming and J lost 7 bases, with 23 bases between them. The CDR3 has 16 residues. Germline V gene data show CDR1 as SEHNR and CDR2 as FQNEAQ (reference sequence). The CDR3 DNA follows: TGTGCCAGCAGCCCAGGGGCGTCAGGAGTTGTTAGTGGCTACACCTTC. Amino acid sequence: CASSPGASGVVSGYTF.

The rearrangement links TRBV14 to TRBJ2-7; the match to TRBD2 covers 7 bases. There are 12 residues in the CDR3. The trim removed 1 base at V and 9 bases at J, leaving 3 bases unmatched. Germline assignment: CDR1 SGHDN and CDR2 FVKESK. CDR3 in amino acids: CASSQGLAMQYF. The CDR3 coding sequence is TGTGCCAGCAGCCAAGGACTAGCAATGCAGTACTTC.